This TCR beta chain derives from a study of T cells in Graves' hyperthyroidism and ophthalmopathy. As for the study in general: Peripheral blood samples were taken at initial diagnosis, prior to any treatment.

Criteria for exclusion of patients were uncontrolled infection, other autoimmune disease, pregnancy or lactation. This clonotype was recorded many times. Its target is unknown. Broader study findings: Blood held most thyroid clonotypes expanded above 0.001 frequency.

Germline V gives CDR1 SGHTA, CDR2 FQGNSA. This CDR3 has 12 amino acids. With 5 bases removed from V and 5 bases from J, the gap between germline ends came to 9 bases. TCR beta CDR3 regions were amplified from RNA. The HTBI set primed first-round TCR CDR3 RT-PCR. TCRdb fed the multiplex PCR reads into MiXCR, producing one record per CDR3 protein. The sample shows 330,000 or so distinct CDR3 sequences, approximately 18% of them seen only once. V and J are TRBV7-2 and TRBJ2-5, with D unresolved. The sample comprised blood. This TCR was recovered from a middle-aged man with Graves' ophthalmopathy. The CDR3, as DNA: TGTGCCAGCAGCAAATTGAGGGAGACCCAGTACTTC. Translation: CASSKLRETQYF.